This TCR beta chain was sequenced in a study of vaccination effects on CD4 cells after COVID-19. About the study: Median timing of post-vaccine samples was 72 days after the second dose.

Libraries were prepared by immunoSEQ multiplex PCR; TCRdb keeps only in-frame clonotypes and omits some of them. The sample includes under 30,000 clones, about 74% of them seen just once. The J segment lost 5 bases and the V segment lost 2 bases, leaving 15 bases of the junction unmatched. The germline gives CDR1 LGHDT, CDR2 YNNKEL (reference sequence). This CDR3 has 18 residues. On this clone: What it recognizes is unknown.

Antigen-specific CD4+ T cells were first expanded with viral peptide pools by the ViraFEST assay and only then sequenced. CD4+ T cell isolation took place after less than 13 days of culture. Participants were given two doses of BNT162b2 or mRNA-1273 vaccine. No vaccinee had earlier SARS-CoV-2 infection, and nucleocapsid antibodies were negative. PBMC cultures contained 1.8 million or so cells per well, around 10 IU/ml IL-2 and around 9.4 ug/ml peptides. V usage is TRBV3-1 (or the pseudogene TRBV3-2) and J usage is TRBJ1-3; 7 bases are a match to TRBD1. The sample consisted of CD4+ T cells from PBMCs cultured with HCoV-OC43 spike peptides, taken after COVID-19 vaccination. Stated subset: HCoV-OC43 spike overlapping peptide pool stimulation. This TCR derives from a human donor who received a COVID-19 vaccine. The CDR3 DNA reads as TGTGCCAGCAGCCAATTAAGATGGACAGGTACCACTCGAAACACCATATATTTT. As protein: CASSQLRWTGTTRNTIYF.